The clone carrying this TCR beta chain was seen only a few times. Its cognate antigen is unknown. This specimen belongs to a study of T-cell memory formation after mild COVID-19. Study-wide findings and caveats: Some responding clones appeared in pre-infection memory, suggesting cross-reactive memory joined.

TCRdb recomputed calls from the 5' RACE reads with MiXCR, one row per CDR3 protein. Of over 45,000 distinct CDR3 sequences in the sample, roughly 25% were seen once. Deletions cut 7 bases from V and 3 bases from J, with 13 bases between. This CDR3 is built from 13 residues. CDR1 SEHNR and CDR2 FQNEAQ come from the germline V gene (reference sequence). The TCR originated in a man between 18 and 35 years old who had mild COVID-19 (a few samples of this study predate the infection). Cell type and time point are not known. Sequencing was done on a sample of PBMCs or a T cell subset sorted from them (not recorded which). The rearrangement uses TRBV7-9 and TRBJ2-7; D is possibly TRBD2 (5 bases). CDR3 loop: CASNGGPYYEQYF. As DNA, the CDR3 is TGTGCCAGCAATGGCGGGCCCTACTACGAGCAGTACTTC. Full variable domain (remainder filled in from reference TRBV7-9 and TRBJ2-7): DTGVSQNPRHKITKRGQNVTFRCDPISEHNRLYWYRQTLGQGPEFLTYFQNEAQLEKSRLLSDRFSAERPKGSFSTLEIQRTEQGDSAMYLCASNGGPYYEQYFGPGTRLTVT.